This T cell receptor beta chain came from a study of blood T cell repertoires in COVID-19. Source study methods: Amplification of reference gene primers provided the estimated nucleated cell counts. Sequenced by immunoSEQ multiplex PCR; TCRdb stores in-frame clones only, minus some. V and J calls plus clone size are reproduced from that table; the DNA served to infer D and trimming. The sample carries more than 300,000 clones, more than 70% recorded once. CDR1 and CDR2 from the germline V gene are LGHDT and YNNKEL (reference sequence). Trimming removed 1 base from V and 6 bases from J; junction bases left unmatched: 4. The CDR3 spans 16 residues.

The chain has TRBV3-1 (or the pseudogene TRBV3-2) and TRBJ2-2; TRBD2 agrees at 11 bases. The TCR originated in a woman between 18 and 29 years old who had recovered from COVID-19. Sequencing was performed on PBMCs or T cells enriched from blood (not recorded which). In DNA, the CDR3 is TGTGCCAGCAGCCAAGCGGGGACTAGCGGATCCGGGGAGCTGTTTTTT. It specifies CASSQAGTSGSGELFF.